This entry concerns a single T cell receptor (beta chain). It lacks a known antigen. Base qualities are not provided; no much larger clone lies one nucleotide away. Germline trimming amounts to 0 bases on V and 4 bases on J, with 11 as the count of junction bases outside the gene matches. The germline V gene yields SGHAT for CDR1 and FQNNGV for CDR2. The CDR3 has 17 amino acids, counting the end cysteine and phenylalanine. Only the CDR3 portion is preserved as DNA: 51 bases, with reading frame beginning at the first base. The method behind the library was the immunoSEQ multiplex PCR assay. Under the source paper's analysis protocol: To diagnose cytomegalovirus status from the catalog of TCR beta chain sequences, a statistical classification framework was built. The source is immuneACCESS, and TCRdb retained only in-frame sequences with V and J called. Part of the clones is not carried over; for the studies checked, unresolved V genes explain less than half of this, and the remainder is unexplained. The DNA was the basis for D and trimming; V, J and clone size are from that table. The sample table shows about 120,000 clones, and about nine tenths are seen once. Of the sample, roughly 4.4% falls within the top ten clones.

Separate from the approximately 700-subject first cohort, the validation cohort of about 110 subjects was the group to which the donors belonged. This specimen comes from a study of cytomegalovirus exposure and HLA in healthy donors (dated by TCRdb to the late 2010s). About the full investigation: According to a later analysis, the 120 validation repertoires were produced on the same platform as the approximately 690 repertoires of the first cohort. The study was designed to test whether signatures of past pathogen exposure could be identified by cataloging public T cell receptors. Besides the first cohort of around 700 subjects, a separate validation cohort made up of 120 or so different subjects was used. High-throughput TCR immunosequencing, statistical association of individual TCRs with disease status, and machine learning were combined to predict cytomegalovirus infection status. The full study reports these points: Most TCR sequences were observed very rarely across donors, whereas some public TCRs were present in many individuals. A later analysis found that TCRs clustered in the first cohort also tended to co-occur in the approximately 120 validation repertoires, with approximately 93% of cluster scores above 0. In vitro tests confirmed that a few of the cytomegalovirus-associated TCR beta chains recognize cytomegalovirus antigens. The study gave a list of more than 150 TCR beta chains associated with cytomegalovirus. The classifier was reported to diagnose cytomegalovirus status with high specificity and sensitivity in both the original cohort and the validation cohort. A later analysis lacked HLA typing for the validation cohort, so it scored co-occurrence in that cohort across all 120 or so repertoires. It was suggested by the authors that the approach could potentially be generalized to other disease states and immunological phenotypes.

This TCR was sampled from a man aged 18 to 29 in good health and CMV-seropositive. Sequencing used PBMCs. The rearrangement combines TRBV11-2 with TRBJ1-2, and 7 junction bases match TRBD1. The sequenced DNA: TGTGCCAGCAGCTTAGATCGGGACAGCGCGCCCCCCTATGGCTACACCTTC. Protein translation: CASSLDRDSAPPYGYTF.